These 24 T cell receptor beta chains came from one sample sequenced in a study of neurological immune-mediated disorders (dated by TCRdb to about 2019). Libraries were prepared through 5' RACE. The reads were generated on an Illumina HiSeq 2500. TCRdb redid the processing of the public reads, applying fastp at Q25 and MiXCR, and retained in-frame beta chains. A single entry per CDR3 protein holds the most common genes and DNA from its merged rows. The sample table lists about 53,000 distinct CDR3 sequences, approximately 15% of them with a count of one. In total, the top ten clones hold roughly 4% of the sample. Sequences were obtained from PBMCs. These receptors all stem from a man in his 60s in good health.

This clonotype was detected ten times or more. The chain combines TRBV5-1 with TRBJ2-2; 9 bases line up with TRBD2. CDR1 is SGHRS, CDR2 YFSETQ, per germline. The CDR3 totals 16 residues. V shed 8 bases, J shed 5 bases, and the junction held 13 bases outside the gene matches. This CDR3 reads CASYPRLAGTTGELFF. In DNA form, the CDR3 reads TGCGCCAGTTACCCGAGGCTAGCGGGAACGACCGGGGAGCTGTTTTTT.

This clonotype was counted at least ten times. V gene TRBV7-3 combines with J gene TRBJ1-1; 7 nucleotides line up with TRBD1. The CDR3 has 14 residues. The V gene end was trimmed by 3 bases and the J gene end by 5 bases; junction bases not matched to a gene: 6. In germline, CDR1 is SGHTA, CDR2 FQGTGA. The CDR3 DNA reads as TGTGCCAGCAGCTTTTTTACAGGGGAGACTGAAGCTTTCTTT. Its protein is CASSFFTGETEAFF.

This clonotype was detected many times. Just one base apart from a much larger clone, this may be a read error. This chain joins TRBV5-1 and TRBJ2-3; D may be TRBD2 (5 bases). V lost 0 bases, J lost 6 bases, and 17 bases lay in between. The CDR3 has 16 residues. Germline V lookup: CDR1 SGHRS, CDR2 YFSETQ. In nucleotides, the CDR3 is TGCGCCAGCAGCTTGGCCGGGGTCTATCCTCTCGATACGCAGTATTTT. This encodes CASSLAGVYPLDTQYF.

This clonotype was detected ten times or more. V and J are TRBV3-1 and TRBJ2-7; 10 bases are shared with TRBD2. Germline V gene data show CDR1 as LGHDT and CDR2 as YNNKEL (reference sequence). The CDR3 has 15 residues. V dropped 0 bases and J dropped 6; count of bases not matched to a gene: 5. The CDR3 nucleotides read TGTGCCAGCAGCCAAGATCCTAGCGGGAGAGGCGAGCAGTACTTC. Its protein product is CASSQDPSGRGEQYF.

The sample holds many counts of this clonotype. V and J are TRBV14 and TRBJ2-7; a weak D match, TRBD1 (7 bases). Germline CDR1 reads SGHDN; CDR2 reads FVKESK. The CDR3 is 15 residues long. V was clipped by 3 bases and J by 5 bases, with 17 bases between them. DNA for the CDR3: TGTGCCAGCAGCCAGGCGGGACAGATGACCCACGAGCAGTACTTC. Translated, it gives CASSQAGQMTHEQYF.

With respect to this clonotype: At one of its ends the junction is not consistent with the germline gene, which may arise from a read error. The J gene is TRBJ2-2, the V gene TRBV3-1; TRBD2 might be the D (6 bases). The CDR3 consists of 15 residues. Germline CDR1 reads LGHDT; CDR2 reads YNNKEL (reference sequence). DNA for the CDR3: TGTGCCAGCACGGGAGAGACAGTGCACACCTGGGAGCTGTTTTTT. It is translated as CASTGETVHTWELFF.

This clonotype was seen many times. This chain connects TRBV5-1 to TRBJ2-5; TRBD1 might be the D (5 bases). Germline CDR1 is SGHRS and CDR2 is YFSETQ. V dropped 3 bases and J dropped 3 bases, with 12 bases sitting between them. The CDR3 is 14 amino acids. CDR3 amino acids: CASSSRQGEETQYF. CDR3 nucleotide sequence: TGCGCCAGCAGCTCCCGCCAGGGTGAAGAGACCCAGTACTTC.

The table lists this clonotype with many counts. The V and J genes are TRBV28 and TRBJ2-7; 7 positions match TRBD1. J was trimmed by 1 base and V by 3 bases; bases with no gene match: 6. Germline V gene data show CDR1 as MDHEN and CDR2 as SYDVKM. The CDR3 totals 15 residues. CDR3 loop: CASSLLGTVSYEQYF. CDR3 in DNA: TGTGCCAGCAGTTTGCTGGGGACAGTTTCCTACGAGCAGTACTTC.

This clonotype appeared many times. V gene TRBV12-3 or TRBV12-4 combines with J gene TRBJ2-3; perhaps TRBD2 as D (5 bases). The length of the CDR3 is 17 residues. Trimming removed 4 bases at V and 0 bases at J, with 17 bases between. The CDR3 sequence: CASSSVLAGQSTDTQYF. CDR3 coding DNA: TGTGCCAGCAGTTCGGTTCTGGCGGGTCAGAGCACAGATACGCAGTATTTT.

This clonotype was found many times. Here the CDR3 reads CASSFRSAGRTDTQYF. The CDR3 DNA follows: TGCGCCAGCAGCTTCAGATCAGCGGGACGCACAGATACGCAGTATTTT. The chain links TRBV5-1 to TRBJ2-3; 7 bases are shared with TRBD2. With V trimmed by 2 bases and J by 1 base, 7 bases remained unmatched. Per germline, CDR1 SGHRS and CDR2 YFSETQ. This CDR3 comprises 16 residues.

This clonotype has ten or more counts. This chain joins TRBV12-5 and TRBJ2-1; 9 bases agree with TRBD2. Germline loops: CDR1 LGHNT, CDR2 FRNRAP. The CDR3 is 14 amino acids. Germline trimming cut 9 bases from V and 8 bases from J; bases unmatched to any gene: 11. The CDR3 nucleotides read TGTGCTAGCCGGCGCGGGAGGGCCAGCGATGAGCAGTTCTTC. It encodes CASRRGRASDEQFF.

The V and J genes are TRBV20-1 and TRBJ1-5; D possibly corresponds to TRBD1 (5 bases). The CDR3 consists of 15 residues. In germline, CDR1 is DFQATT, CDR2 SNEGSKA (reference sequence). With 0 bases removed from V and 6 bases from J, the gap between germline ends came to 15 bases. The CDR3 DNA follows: TGCAGTGCTAGAGATGAGAGGGGTTCGGGTCAGCCCCAGCATTTT. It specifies CSARDERGSGQPQHF.

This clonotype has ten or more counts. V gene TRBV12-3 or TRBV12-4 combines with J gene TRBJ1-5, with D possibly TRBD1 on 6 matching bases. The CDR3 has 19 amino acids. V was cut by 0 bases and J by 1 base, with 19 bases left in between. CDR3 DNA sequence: TGTGCCAGCAGTTTAGCGCTAACGGACAGTCCGGCCAGCAATCAGCCCCAGCATTTT. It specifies CASSLALTDSPASNQPQHF.

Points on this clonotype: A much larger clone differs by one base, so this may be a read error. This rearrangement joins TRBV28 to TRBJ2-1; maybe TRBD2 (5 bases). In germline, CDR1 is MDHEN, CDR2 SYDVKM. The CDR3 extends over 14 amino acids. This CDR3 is CARSSGGSPNEQFF. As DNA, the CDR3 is TGTGCCAGAAGTTCCGGAGGTTCCCCCAATGAGCAGTTCTTC.

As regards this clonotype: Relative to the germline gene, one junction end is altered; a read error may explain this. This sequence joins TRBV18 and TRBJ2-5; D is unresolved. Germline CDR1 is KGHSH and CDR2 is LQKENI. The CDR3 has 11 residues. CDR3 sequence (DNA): TGTGTCAGCTCACCGAGAGAGACCCAGTACTTC. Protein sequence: CVSSPRETQYF.

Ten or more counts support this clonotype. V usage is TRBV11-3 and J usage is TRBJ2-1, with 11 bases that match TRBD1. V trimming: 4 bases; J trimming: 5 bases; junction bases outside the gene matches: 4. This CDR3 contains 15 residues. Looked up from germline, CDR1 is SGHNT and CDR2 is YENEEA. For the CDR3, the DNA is TGTGCCAGCAGCTCGGGACAGGGGGTAGACAATGAGCAGTTCTTC. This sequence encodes CASSSGQGVDNEQFF. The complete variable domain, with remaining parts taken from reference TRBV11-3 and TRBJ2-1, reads EAGVVQSPRYKIIEKKQPVAFWCNPISGHNTLYWYLQNLGQGPELLIRYENEEAVDDSQLPKDRFSAERLKGVDSTLKIQPAELGDSAVYLCASSSGQGVDNEQFFGPGTRLTVL.

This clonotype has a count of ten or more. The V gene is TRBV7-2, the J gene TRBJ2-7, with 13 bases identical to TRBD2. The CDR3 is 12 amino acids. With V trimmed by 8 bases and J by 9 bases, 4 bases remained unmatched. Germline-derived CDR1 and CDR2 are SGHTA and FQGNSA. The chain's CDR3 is CASETSGRTQYF. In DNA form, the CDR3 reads TGTGCCAGCGAGACTAGCGGGAGGACGCAGTACTTC.

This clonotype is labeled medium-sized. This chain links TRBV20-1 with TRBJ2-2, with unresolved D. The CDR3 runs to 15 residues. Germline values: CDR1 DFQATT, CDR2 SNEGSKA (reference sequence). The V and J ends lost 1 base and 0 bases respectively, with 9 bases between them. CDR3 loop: CSARGSRSNTGELFF. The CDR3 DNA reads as TGCAGTGCTAGAGGCAGTCGATCGAACACCGGGGAGCTGTTTTTT.

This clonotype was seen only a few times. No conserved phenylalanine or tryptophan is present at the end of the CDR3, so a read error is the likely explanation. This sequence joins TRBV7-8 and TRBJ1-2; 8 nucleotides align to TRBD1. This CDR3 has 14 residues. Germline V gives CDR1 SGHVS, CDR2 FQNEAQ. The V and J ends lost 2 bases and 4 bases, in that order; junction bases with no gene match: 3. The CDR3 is CASSLPGGAYGYTI. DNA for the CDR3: TGTGCCAGCAGCTTACCAGGGGGCGCCTATGGCTACACCATC.

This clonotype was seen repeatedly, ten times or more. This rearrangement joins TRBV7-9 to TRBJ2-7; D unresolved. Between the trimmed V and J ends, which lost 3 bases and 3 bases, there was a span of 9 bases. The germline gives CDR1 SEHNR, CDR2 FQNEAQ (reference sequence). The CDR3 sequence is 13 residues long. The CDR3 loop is CASSLVPLYEQYF. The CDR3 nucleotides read TGTGCCAGCAGCTTGGTCCCTCTCTACGAGCAGTACTTC. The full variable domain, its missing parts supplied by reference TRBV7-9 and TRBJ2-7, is DTGVSQNPRHKITKRGQNVTFRCDPISEHNRLYWYRQTLGQGPEFLTYFQNEAQLEKSRLLSDRFSAERPKGSFSTLEIQRTEQGDSAMYLCASSLVPLYEQYFGPGTRLTVT.

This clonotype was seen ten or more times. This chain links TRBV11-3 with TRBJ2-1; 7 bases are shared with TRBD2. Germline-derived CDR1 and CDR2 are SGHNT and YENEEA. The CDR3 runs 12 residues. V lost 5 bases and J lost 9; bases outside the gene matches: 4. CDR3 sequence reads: CASSPGEGEQFF. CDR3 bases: TGTGCCAGCAGCCCCGGGGAGGGTGAGCAGTTCTTC. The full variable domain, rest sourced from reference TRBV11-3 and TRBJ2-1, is EAGVVQSPRYKIIEKKQPVAFWCNPISGHNTLYWYLQNLGQGPELLIRYENEEAVDDSQLPKDRFSAERLKGVDSTLKIQPAELGDSAVYLCASSPGEGEQFFGPGTRLTVL.

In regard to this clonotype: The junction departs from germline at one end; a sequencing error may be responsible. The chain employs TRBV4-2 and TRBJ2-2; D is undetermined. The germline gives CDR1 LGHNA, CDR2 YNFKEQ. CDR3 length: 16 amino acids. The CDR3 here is CANSRVEMRNTGELFF. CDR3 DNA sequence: TGTGCCAACAGCCGAGTAGAGATGAGGAACACCGGGGAGCTGTTTTTT.

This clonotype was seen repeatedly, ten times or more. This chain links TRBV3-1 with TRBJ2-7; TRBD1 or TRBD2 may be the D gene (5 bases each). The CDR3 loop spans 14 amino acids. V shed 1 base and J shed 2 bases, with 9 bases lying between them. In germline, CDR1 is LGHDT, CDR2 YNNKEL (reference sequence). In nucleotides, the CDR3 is TGTGCCAGCAGCCAAGTCCCGGGACCCTACGAGCAGTACTTC. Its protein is CASSQVPGPYEQYF.

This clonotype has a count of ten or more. DNA of the CDR3: TGCGCCAGCAGCTTGGCCACAGGGGGAGCCGGGGAGCTGTTTTTT. This translates into CASSLATGGAGELFF. This chain links TRBV5-1 with TRBJ2-2; TRBD1 matches 8 bases. CDR1 is SGHRS and CDR2 is YFSETQ in the germline V gene. Trimming took 0 bases from V and 6 from J; bases not matched to a gene: 4. CDR3 length equals 15 residues.